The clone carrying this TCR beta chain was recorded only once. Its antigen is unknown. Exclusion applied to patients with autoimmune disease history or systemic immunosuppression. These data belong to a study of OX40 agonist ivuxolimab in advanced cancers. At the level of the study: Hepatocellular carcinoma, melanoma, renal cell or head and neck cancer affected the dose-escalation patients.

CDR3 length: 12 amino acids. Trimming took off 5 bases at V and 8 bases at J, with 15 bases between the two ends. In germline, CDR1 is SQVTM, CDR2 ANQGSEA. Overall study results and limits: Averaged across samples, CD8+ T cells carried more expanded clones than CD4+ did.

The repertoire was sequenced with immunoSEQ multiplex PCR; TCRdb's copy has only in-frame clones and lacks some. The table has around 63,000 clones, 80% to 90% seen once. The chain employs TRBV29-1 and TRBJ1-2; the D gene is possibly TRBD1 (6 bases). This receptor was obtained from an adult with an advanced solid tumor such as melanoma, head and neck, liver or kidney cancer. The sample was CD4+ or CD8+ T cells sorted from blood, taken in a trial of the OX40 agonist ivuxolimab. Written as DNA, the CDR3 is TGCAGCGTTCGGGATCAGGGGCAGGGCTACACCTTC. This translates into CSVRDQGQGYTF.